This T cell receptor (beta chain) derives from a study of cytomegalovirus exposure and HLA in healthy donors. This CDR3 has 13 residues. Germline CDR1 reads SGHRS; CDR2 reads YFSETQ. PCR amplification relied on 60 Vbeta primers (plus 13 Jbeta primers). The method was immunoSEQ multiplex PCR; TCRdb's version includes in-frame clones alone and lacks a portion of them. The repertoire holds some 160,000 clones, with 70% to 85% as singletons. This clone was found a few times. At one of its ends the junction is not consistent with the germline gene, which may arise from a read error. This receptor was obtained from a man aged 45-60 years in good health and CMV-seropositive. J is TRBJ1-1 and V is TRBV5-1; D is perhaps TRBD1 (6 bases). What was sequenced was PBMCs. CDR3 amino acids: CASSIPDRGHLLF. CDR3 sequence (DNA): TGCGCCAGCAGCATCCCGGACAGAGGGCATCTCCTCTTT.